A selection of T cell receptor beta chains follows, all from one sample in a study of preoperative IRX-2 immunotherapy in early breast cancer. Using immunoSEQ multiplex PCR, the repertoire was profiled, and TCRdb retains in-frame clones only, with some absent. The repertoire consists of about 26,000 clones, with nearly 90% occurring once and the leading ten covering 8.5% to 10%. The sample was taken from a patient treated with IRX-2 immunotherapy. The receptor source for this set is a human donor with breast cancer. CDR3s leave out the opening cysteine and the closing phenylalanine or tryptophan.

J: TRBJ2-7
length: 11
V: TRBV10-3
CDR3: AIRAGRGVEQY

J: TRBJ2-1
length: 9
V: TRBV5-8
CDR3: ASRLARGLF

J: TRBJ2-1
length: 13
V: TRBV6-5
CDR3: ASSYSPRRLDEQF

J: TRBJ2-6
length: 11
V: TRBV19
CDR3: ATGQSGANVLT

J: TRBJ2-7
length: 9
V: TRBV23-1
CDR3: ASLGSYEQY

J: TRBJ1-1
length: 14
V: TRBV25-1
CDR3: ASSEISGNLNTEAF

J: TRBJ2-7
length: 10
V: TRBV28
CDR3: ASSLGTYEQY

J: TRBJ2-1
length: 8
V: TRBV20-1
CDR3: SARSNEQF

J: TRBJ2-2
length: 20
V: TRBV7-7
CDR3: ASSHTPLTTARDTLGDGELF

J: TRBJ2-6
length: 14
V: TRBV7-8
CDR3: ASIPRSGAGANVLT

J: TRBJ1-2
length: 13
V: TRBV7-2
CDR3: ASSLGLGQGHGYT

J: TRBJ1-6
length: 13
V: TRBV30
CDR3: AWSLGTGWFSPLH

J: TRBJ1-3
length: 13
V: TRBV7-7
CDR3: ASSFARGKEDTIY

J: TRBJ1-6
length: 13
V: TRBV5-1
CDR3: ASSGGTGGNSPLH

J: TRBJ1-2
length: 12
V: TRBV11-2
CDR3: ASSSGTGVYGYT

J: TRBJ2-3
length: 13
V: TRBV7-2
CDR3: ASSFQGGGTDTQY

J: TRBJ2-5
length: 13
V: TRBV7-7
CDR3: ASSADRGREETQY

J: TRBJ1-5
length: 13
V: TRBV7-9
CDR3: ASSSGSEGRWPQH

J: TRBJ2-4
length: 13
V: TRBV2
CDR3: ASSEREGSRNIQY

J: TRBJ1-2
length: 10
V: TRBV6-6
CDR3: ASSYWGQGYT

J: TRBJ2-5
length: 12
V: TRBV25-1
CDR3: ASSVSGAKETQY

J: TRBJ2-2
length: 13
V: TRBV11-3
CDR3: ASSSGTDHTGELF

J: TRBJ1-4
length: 14
V: TRBV4-3
CDR3: ASSLIPGQGGEKLF

J: TRBJ2-7
length: 12
V: TRBV6-1
CDR3: ASSELIESYEQY

J: TRBJ1-4
length: 10
V: TRBV7-2
CDR3: ASSLDTEKLF

J: TRBJ2-1
length: 12
V: TRBV28
CDR3: ATWRRDSYNEQF

J: TRBJ2-1
length: 13
V: TRBV4-3
CDR3: ASSALEGAFNEQF

J: TRBJ1-2
length: 12
V: TRBV11-2
CDR3: ASSSLDRGQGYT

J: TRBJ2-3
length: 14
V: TRBV5-6
CDR3: ASSIERGPSTDTQY

J: TRBJ2-5
length: 15
V: TRBV11-2
CDR3: ASSLRTSGGVQETQY

J: TRBJ1-3
length: 14
V: TRBV10-3
CDR3: AISGSRAARGNTIY